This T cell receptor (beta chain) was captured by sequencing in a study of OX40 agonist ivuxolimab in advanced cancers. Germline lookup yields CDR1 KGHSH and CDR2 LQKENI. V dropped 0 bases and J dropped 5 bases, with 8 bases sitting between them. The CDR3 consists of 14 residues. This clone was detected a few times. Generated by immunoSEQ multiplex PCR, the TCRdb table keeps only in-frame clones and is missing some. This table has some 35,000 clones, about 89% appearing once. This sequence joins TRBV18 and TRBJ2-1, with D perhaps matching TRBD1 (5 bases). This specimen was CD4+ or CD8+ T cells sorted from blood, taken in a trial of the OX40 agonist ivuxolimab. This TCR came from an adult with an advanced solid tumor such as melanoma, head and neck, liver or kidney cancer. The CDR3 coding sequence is TGTGCCAGCTCACCACCAATAGGGGACAATGAGCAGTTCTTC. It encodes CASSPPIGDNEQFF.